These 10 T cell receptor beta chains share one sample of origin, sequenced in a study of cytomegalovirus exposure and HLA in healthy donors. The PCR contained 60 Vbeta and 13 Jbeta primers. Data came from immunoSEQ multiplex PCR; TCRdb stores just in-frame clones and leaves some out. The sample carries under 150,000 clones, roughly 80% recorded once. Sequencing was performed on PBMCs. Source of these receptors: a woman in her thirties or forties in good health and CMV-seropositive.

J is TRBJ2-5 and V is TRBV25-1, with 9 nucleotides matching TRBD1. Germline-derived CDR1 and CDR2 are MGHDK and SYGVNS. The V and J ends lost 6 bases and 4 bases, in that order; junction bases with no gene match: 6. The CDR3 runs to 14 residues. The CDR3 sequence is CASSRDRVGETQYF. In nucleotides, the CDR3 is TGTGCCAGCAGCAGGGACAGGGTGGGAGAGACCCAGTACTTC.

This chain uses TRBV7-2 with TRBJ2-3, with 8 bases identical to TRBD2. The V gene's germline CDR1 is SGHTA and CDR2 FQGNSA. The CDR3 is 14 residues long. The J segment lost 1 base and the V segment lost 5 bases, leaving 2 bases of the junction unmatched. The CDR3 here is CASSPGGGTDTQYF. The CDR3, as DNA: TGTGCCAGCAGCCCCGGGGGGGGCACAGATACGCAGTATTTT.

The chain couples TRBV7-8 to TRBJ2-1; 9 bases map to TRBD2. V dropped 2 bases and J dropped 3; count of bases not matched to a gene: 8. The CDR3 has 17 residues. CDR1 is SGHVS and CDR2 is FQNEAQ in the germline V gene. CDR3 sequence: CASSLSGETSGYNEQFF. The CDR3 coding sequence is TGTGCCAGCAGCTTAAGCGGGGAGACTAGCGGCTACAATGAGCAGTTCTTC.

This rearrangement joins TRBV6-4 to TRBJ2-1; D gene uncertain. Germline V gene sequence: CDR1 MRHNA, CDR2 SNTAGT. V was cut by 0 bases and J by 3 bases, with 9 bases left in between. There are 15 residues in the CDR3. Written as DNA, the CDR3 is TGTGCCAGCAGTGACTCCCCGGGTCTCTACAATGAGCAGTTCTTC. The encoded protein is CASSDSPGLYNEQFF.

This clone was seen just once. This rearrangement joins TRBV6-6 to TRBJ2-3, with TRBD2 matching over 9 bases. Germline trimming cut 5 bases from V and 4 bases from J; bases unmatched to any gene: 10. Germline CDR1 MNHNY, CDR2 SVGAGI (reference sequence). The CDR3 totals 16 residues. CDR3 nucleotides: TGTGCCAGCAGTGGGATCTGGCGGGGGGGAGCAGATACGCAGTATTTT. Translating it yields CASSGIWRGGADTQYF.

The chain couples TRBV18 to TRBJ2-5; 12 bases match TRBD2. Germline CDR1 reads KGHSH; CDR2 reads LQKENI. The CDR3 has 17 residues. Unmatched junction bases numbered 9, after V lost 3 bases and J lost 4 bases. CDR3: CASSPRLAGGNGETQYF. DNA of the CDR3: TGTGCCAGCTCACCCCGGCTAGCGGGAGGGAATGGAGAGACCCAGTACTTC. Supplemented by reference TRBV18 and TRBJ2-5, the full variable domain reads NAGVMQNPRHLVRRRGQEARLRCSPMKGHSHVYWYRQLPEEGLKFMVYLQKENIIDESGMPKERFSAEFPKEGPSILRIQQVVRGDSAAYFCASSPRLAGGNGETQYFGPGTRLLVL.

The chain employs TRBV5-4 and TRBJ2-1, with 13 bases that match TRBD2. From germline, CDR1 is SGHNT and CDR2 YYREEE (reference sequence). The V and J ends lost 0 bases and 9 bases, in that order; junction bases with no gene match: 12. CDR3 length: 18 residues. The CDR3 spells CASSLGKHTSGRVGEQFF. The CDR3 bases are TGTGCCAGCAGCTTGGGAAAGCATACTAGCGGGAGGGTAGGTGAGCAGTTCTTC.

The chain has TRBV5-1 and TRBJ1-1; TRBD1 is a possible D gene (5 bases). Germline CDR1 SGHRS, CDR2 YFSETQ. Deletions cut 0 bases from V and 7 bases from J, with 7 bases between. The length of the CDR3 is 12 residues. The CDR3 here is CASSLEGIEAFF. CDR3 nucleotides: TGCGCCAGCAGCTTGGAGGGGATTGAAGCTTTCTTT.

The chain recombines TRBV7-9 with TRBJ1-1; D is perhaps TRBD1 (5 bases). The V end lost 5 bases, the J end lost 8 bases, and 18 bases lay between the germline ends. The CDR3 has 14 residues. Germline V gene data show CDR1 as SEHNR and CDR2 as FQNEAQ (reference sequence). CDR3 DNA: TGTGCCAGCAGCCTTGACGGTGGGGCAAGAGAAGCTTTCTTT. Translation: CASSLDGGAREAFF.

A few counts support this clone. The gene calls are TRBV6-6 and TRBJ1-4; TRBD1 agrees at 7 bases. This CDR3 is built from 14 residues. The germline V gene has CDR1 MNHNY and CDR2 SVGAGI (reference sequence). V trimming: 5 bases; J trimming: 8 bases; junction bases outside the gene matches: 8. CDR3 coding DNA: TGTGCCAGCAGTACAAGACAGGGTCAAGAAAAACTGTTTTTT. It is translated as CASSTRQGQEKLFF.